This TCR beta chain was identified in a study of cytomegalovirus exposure and HLA in healthy donors. In the study overall: Per a later analysis, the roughly 670 first-cohort and 120 or so validation repertoires shared one platform. Study observations and caveats: Diagnosis of cytomegalovirus status made by the classifier reportedly showed high specificity and sensitivity. It was found in a later analysis that first-cohort TCR clusters tended to co-occur in the approximately 120 validation repertoires.

With 8 bases removed from V and 5 bases from J, the gap between germline ends came to 22 bases. The CDR3 is 15 amino acids. Germline loops: CDR1 MNHNS, CDR2 SASEGT. As for this clone: The antigen remains unidentified.

The method was immunoSEQ multiplex PCR; TCRdb's version includes in-frame clones alone and lacks a portion of them. The data contain tens of thousands of clones, roughly nine tenths of them singletons. The specimen was PBMCs. The sequence came from a man aged 18 to 29 in good health and CMV-seronegative. This chain uses TRBV6-1 with TRBJ2-7; no clear D gene. The CDR3 coding sequence is TGTGCCAGCTTCCCGCGCGGAGAACCTCCACACGAGCAGTACTTC. This codes for CASFPRGEPPHEQYF.